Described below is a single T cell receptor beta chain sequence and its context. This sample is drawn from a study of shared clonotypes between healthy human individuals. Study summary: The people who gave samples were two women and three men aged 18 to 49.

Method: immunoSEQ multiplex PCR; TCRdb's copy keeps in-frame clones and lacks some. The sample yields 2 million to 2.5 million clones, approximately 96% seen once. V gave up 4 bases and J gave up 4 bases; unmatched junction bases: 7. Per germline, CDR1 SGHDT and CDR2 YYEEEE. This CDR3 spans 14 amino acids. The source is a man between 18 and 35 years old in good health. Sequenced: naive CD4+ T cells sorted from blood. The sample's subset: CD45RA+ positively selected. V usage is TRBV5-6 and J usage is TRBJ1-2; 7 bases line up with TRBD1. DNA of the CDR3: TGTGCCAGCAGCACCGGTCGGACAGGCTATGGCTACACCTTC. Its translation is CASSTGRTGYGYTF.